This T cell receptor beta chain was documented in a study of blood T cell repertoires in COVID-19. Germline values: CDR1 SGHRS, CDR2 YFSETQ. V was pared by 3 bases and J by 2 bases, with 5 bases of the junction left unmatched. This CDR3 region has 15 residues. Measured with immunoSEQ multiplex PCR; TCRdb has only the in-frame clones, and not every one. The table records 130,000 to 150,000 clones, approximately 87% of them present only once. The V gene is TRBV5-1, the J gene TRBJ2-5, with 9 bases that match TRBD1. Sequenced input: peripheral blood. This TCR was recovered from a woman in her thirties or forties with acute or convalescent COVID-19. The DNA for the CDR3 is TGCGCCAGCAGCTCATACAGGGGGCTGCAAGAGACCCAGTACTTC. Amino acid sequence: CASSSYRGLQETQYF.